Listed below are T cell receptor beta chains from one sample, sequenced in a study of T cells in Graves' hyperthyroidism and ophthalmopathy. In TCRdb, the multiplex PCR reads were re-called with MiXCR into one record per CDR3 protein. The sample consists of a few hundred thousand distinct CDR3 sequences, about a fifth of them appearing once. The sequenced sample was blood. All receptors derive from a man aged 18 to 29 with Graves' hyperthyroidism. Both conserved end residues are part of each CDR3. The D gene is left open where the match is weak. Some rows have no size entry. The others give once, few or many, or a class for an expanded clone.

abundance	d_gene	v_gene	j_gene	len	CDR3aa	CDR3nt
few	-	TRBV20-1	TRBJ2-7	13	CSASTGPTYEQYF	TGCAGTGCTAGTACAGGCCCCACCTACGAGCAGTACTTC
many	TRBD1	TRBV2	TRBJ2-5	14	CASSVGQQQETQYF	TGTGCCAGCAGCGTGGGACAGCAGCAAGAGACCCAGTACTTC
-	-	TRBV7-8	TRBJ2-2	15	CASSTTGALSGELFF	TGTGCCAGCAGCACCACGGGGGCCCTTTCCGGGGAGCTGTTTTTT
many	-	TRBV15	TRBJ2-5	13	CATSRELTETQYF	TGTGCCACCAGCAGAGAATTGACGGAGACCCAGTACTTC
-	-	TRBV9	TRBJ2-5	14	CASSVEDSQETQYF	TGTGCCAGCAGCGTAGAGGACAGCCAAGAGACCCAGTACTTC
many	-	TRBV28	TRBJ1-1	13	CASRGIMNTEAFF	TGTGCCAGCAGAGGCATAATGAACACTGAAGCTTTCTTT
many	TRBD1	TRBV11-2	TRBJ2-7	15	CASSLVRGQNNEQYF	TGTGCCAGCAGCTTGGTGAGGGGACAGAACAACGAGCAGTACTTC
-	TRBD1	TRBV5-4	TRBJ2-7	14	CASSFRQGPYEQYF	TGTGCCAGCAGCTTCCGACAGGGACCCTACGAGCAGTACTTC
-	-	TRBV28	TRBJ1-5	15	CASSSETAFNQPQHF	TGTGCCAGCAGTTCCGAGACAGCCTTCAATCAGCCCCAGCATTTT
few	TRBD2	TRBV11-3	TRBJ2-3	15	CASREGGGITDTQYF	TGTGCCAGCAGGGAGGGCGGGGGGATCACAGATACGCAGTATTTT
many	-	TRBV9	TRBJ1-5	12	CASSGGDQPQHF	TGTGCCAGCAGCGGCGGCGATCAGCCCCAGCATTTT
many	-	TRBV30	TRBJ2-5	16	CAWMGPRTGKQETQYF	TGTGCCTGGATGGGTCCGCGCACAGGGAAACAAGAGACCCAGTACTTC
-	TRBD1	TRBV2	TRBJ2-5	15	CAISPGTGGAETQYF	TGTGCCATCAGCCCCGGGACAGGGGGCGCGGAGACCCAGTACTTC
-	-	TRBV11-2	TRBJ1-6	15	CASSLYRRNNSPLHF	TGTGCCAGCAGCTTATACAGACGGAATAATTCACCCCTCCACTTT
many	-	TRBV7-9	TRBJ1-2	14	CASSMTAINYGYTF	TGTGCCAGCAGCATGACAGCTATAAACTATGGCTACACCTTC
-	-	TRBV7-2	TRBJ1-1	16	CASSLAPEGRYTEAFF	TGTGCCAGCAGCTTAGCCCCCGAGGGCCGGTACACTGAAGCTTTCTTT
many	TRBD1	TRBV5-1	TRBJ1-1	16	CASSHRGFMEGTEAFF	TGCGCCAGCAGCCACAGGGGGTTTATGGAGGGCACTGAAGCTTTCTTT
once	-	TRBV27	TRBJ1-3	15	CASSHRGISGNTIYF	TGTGCCAGCAGCCATAGGGGCATCTCTGGAAACACTATATATTTT
many	TRBD1	TRBV6-5	TRBJ1-2	14	CASSIRQGFDGYTF	TGTGCCAGCAGTATACGACAGGGATTTGATGGCTACACCTTC
many	TRBD1	TRBV12-5	TRBJ1-1	15	CASGLTTTGSTEAFF	TGTGCTAGTGGTTTGACAACGACAGGGAGCACTGAAGCTTTCTTT
-	TRBD1	TRBV5-1	TRBJ1-1	15	CASSPTGDRGTEAFF	TGCGCCAGCAGCCCTACTGGTGACAGGGGAACTGAAGCTTTCTTT
many	-	TRBV25-1	TRBJ1-1	12	CASSRKGTEAFF	TGTGCCAGCAGTAGGAAGGGAACTGAAGCTTTCTTT
many	-	TRBV27	TRBJ2-7	15	CASSLSAVGAYEQYF	TGTGCCAGCAGTTTATCGGCGGTAGGGGCCTACGAGCAGTACTTC
many	TRBD1	TRBV6-2/TRBV6-3	TRBJ2-7	15	CASSSGDRASYEQYF	TGTGCCAGCAGTTCGGGGGACAGGGCTTCCTACGAGCAGTACTTC
many	-	TRBV28	TRBJ2-7	15	CASSLMFGPTYEQYF	TGTGCCAGCAGTTTAATGTTTGGACCTACCTACGAGCAGTACTTC
many	-	TRBV12-3/TRBV12-4	TRBJ2-5	14	CASSLGLAQETQYF	TGTGCCAGCAGTTTGGGACTTGCACAAGAGACCCAGTACTTC
-	TRBD1	TRBV28	TRBJ2-7	15	CASSSQPGQGAEQYF	TGTGCCAGCAGTTCCCAACCGGGACAGGGGGCCGAGCAGTACTTC
many	TRBD1	TRBV7-9	TRBJ1-1	14	CASSDRASYTEAFF	TGTGCCAGCAGCGACAGGGCATCTTACACTGAAGCTTTCTTT
-	TRBD1	TRBV28	TRBJ2-4	15	CASSKRDREENIQYF	TGTGCCAGCAGTAAACGGGACAGGGAAGAAAACATTCAGTACTTC
-	-	TRBV25-1	TRBJ2-5	14	CASSVGHPLGTQYF	TGTGCCAGCAGCGTGGGACACCCCCTAGGGACCCAGTACTTC
many	-	TRBV12-3/TRBV12-4	TRBJ1-1	12	CASSFWTTEAFF	TGTGCCAGCAGTTTTTGGACCACTGAAGCTTTCTTT
-	-	TRBV20-1	TRBJ1-2	16	CSARGASLQVPYGYTF	TGCAGTGCTAGAGGGGCCTCATTACAGGTCCCCTATGGCTACACCTTC
-	TRBD1	TRBV11-2	TRBJ1-1	16	CASSPGGTGVNTEAFF	TGTGCCAGCTCACCCGGCGGGACAGGGGTAAACACTGAAGCTTTCTTT
many	TRBD1	TRBV24-1	TRBJ1-2	15	CATSDSTTGTVGYTF	TGTGCCACCAGTGATTCTACTACAGGGACAGTTGGCTACACCTTC
few	TRBD1	TRBV13	TRBJ1-1	15	CASSYPDRGGTEAFF	TGTGCCAGCAGCTACCCCGACAGGGGCGGAACTGAAGCTTTCTTT
many	TRBD1	TRBV5-1	TRBJ2-5	14	CASSLRTGPGTQYF	TGCGCCAGCAGCTTACGGACAGGGCCGGGGACCCAGTACTTC
-	TRBD1	TRBV6-1	TRBJ1-2	15	CASSEVGQGPYGYTF	TGTGCCAGCAGTGAAGTGGGACAGGGCCCTTATGGCTACACCTTC
many	-	TRBV6-5	TRBJ2-5	15	CASSPTRGPQETQYF	TGTGCCAGCAGCCCTACCAGGGGCCCCCAAGAGACCCAGTACTTC
many	-	TRBV6-2/TRBV6-3	TRBJ2-7	13	CASSYSGSYEQYF	TGTGCCAGCAGTTACTCTGGCTCCTACGAGCAGTACTTC
once	-	TRBV28	TRBJ2-5	16	CASSLRSAVREQTQYF	TGTGCCAGCAGTCTAAGGTCGGCAGTCCGGGAACAGACCCAGTACTTC
many	-	TRBV19	TRBJ2-5	18	CASSIDPIPVMGGETQYF	TGTGCCAGTAGTATAGATCCGATCCCGGTTATGGGGGGAGAGACCCAGTACTTC